The clone carrying this T cell receptor beta chain turned up a few times. Antigen unknown. Profiling relied on immunoSEQ multiplex PCR, and the TCRdb table lists in-frame clones only, not all of them. This table has fewer than 95,000 clones, approximately 78% appearing once. The data stem from a study of a mutant IDH1 vaccine in newly diagnosed glioma. Study as a whole: Visit V13 took place at week 47, and visit V12 happened at week 35.

The length of the CDR3 is 16 residues. In germline, CDR1 is MDHEN, CDR2 SYDVKM. Trimming removed 5 bases from V and 0 bases from J; junction bases left unmatched: 7. Time point noted: week 47, end of study. In the vaccine, a single dose held 300 ug of the mutant IDH1 20-mer peptide, along with topical imiquimod. Astrocytomas that were new, WHO grade 3 or 4, IDH1-mutant and ATRX-lost were present in the donors. The TCR comes from a man aged 40-49 years with glioma. The sample consisted of PBMCs, taken from a glioma patient whose treatment included an IDH1 peptide vaccine. J is TRBJ1-1 and V is TRBV28; 9 bases map to TRBD1. The CDR3 reads CASSPPGTGMNTEAFF. The CDR3 coding sequence is TGTGCCAGCAGTCCGCCAGGGACAGGGATGAACACTGAAGCTTTCTTT.